The clone carrying this T cell receptor (beta chain) showed up many times. Its antigen is not known. Described time point: newly diagnosed GD, antithyroid drugs for less than 3 months. Scientists built the TCR library using RNA that was extracted from PBMCs. In Xi'an, China, an endocrinology department was the source of patients. The record originates from a study of regulatory T cells in long-lasting Graves disease. Study observations and caveats: Public clonotype sharing was higher in persistent than newly diagnosed patients. Persistent Graves' cases showed lower TCR diversity than newly diagnosed cases.

Germline V gene sequence: CDR1 DFQATT, CDR2 SNEGSKA (reference sequence). The CDR3 is 15 amino acids. J lost 2 bases, V lost 6 bases, and 6 bases had no gene match. Libraries of TCR beta came from iRepertoire HTBI primers plus Arm-PCR of CDR3 regions. TCRdb independently ran MiXCR on the multiplex PCR reads; one entry per CDR3 protein. This repertoire shows a few hundred thousand distinct CDR3 sequences, around 16% found once; its top ten account for about 20%. This receptor was obtained from a female donor with Graves disease. The sample was peripheral blood mononuclear cells (PBMCs), taken at new diagnosis, from a patient treated with antithyroid drugs. The rearrangement links TRBV20-1 to TRBJ2-1; 11 nucleotides line up with TRBD2. The CDR3 sequence is CSADGTSGTYNEQFF. CDR3 DNA sequence: TGCAGTGCAGACGGGACTAGCGGAACCTACAATGAGCAGTTCTTC.